This T cell receptor (beta chain) derives from a study of OX40 agonist ivuxolimab in advanced cancers. About the research overall: Patients in the trial were receiving intravenous ivuxolimab every 2 weeks, at doses of 0.01 to 10 mg/kg. Three patients responded partially, comprising one with hepatocellular carcinoma and two with cutaneous melanoma. Study-wide findings and caveats: Certain nonresponding patients likewise had low normalized T-cell clonal expansion.

This clone appeared a single time. Its specificity is not known. Clones were read by immunoSEQ multiplex PCR, and TCRdb kept only the in-frame ones, dropping some. The table shows 40,000 to 60,000 clones, with approximately 84% occurring only once. Germline CDR1 is PRHDT and CDR2 is FYEKMQ (reference sequence). The CDR3 extends over 16 amino acids. The V gene end was trimmed by 3 bases and the J gene end by 6 bases; junction bases not matched to a gene: 9. The genes are TRBV13 and TRBJ2-3; 10 nucleotides match TRBD2. Sample: CD4+ or CD8+ T cells sorted from blood, taken in a trial of the OX40 agonist ivuxolimab. The receptor was derived from an adult with an advanced solid tumor such as melanoma, head and neck, liver or kidney cancer. This CDR3 is CASSLRGSGGQDTQYF. CDR3 DNA sequence: TGTGCCAGCAGCTTGCGAGGTAGCGGGGGGCAGGATACGCAGTATTTT.